This T cell receptor beta chain comes out of a study of beta chain features in type 1 diabetes (dated by TCRdb to 2016 to 2019). As for the study more broadly: Mean age, gender distribution, total cell number and subset yield were not different between patients and healthy donors. Regulatory and stem cell-like memory subsets were obtained from only 8 patients and roughly 8 healthy donors, while naive and central memory subsets were obtained from all 30 or so donors. A total of 107,917,701 sorted cells were examined across all samples, and the number of cells per subset was strongly correlated with RNA yield. The study compared TCRB repertoires of sorted circulating CD4+ T cell subsets between recently diagnosed type 1 diabetes patients and matched healthy donors.

Overall study outcomes, separate from this receptor: Sequencing cDNA rather than genomic DNA could over-represent highly expressing activated cells, although activation and CD3 levels did not differ between groups. Because the HLA sub-analyses included only small numbers of individuals, any influence of HLA type on TCRB rearrangement was left unresolved. Naive, central memory and regulatory TCRB repertoires appeared to be more alike among patients than among healthy donors. PCR might favor shorter templates, but patient and control samples were amplified and corrected together, so any skew would affect both groups equally. Fewer insertions and more nucleotide deletions at VDJ recombination sites were observed in patients with type 1 diabetes, implying thymic rearrangement abnormalities. Type 1 diabetes patients showed a moderate but significant shortening of TCRB CDR3 length in all four CD4+ subsets.

All of the isolated RNA was reverse transcribed with the High Capacity cDNA Reverse Transcription Kit, so expressed TCRB transcripts were sequenced. Deep immunoSEQ sequencing was applied to naive, central memory and regulatory T cell samples, giving an average of approximately 3.8 million total reads per sample. Sorted cells were lysed in RLT buffer, and RNA was extracted using DNase-treated RNeasy Micro or Mini kits according to cell number. To prevent cross-contamination, each cell subset was processed individually, whereas patient and healthy donor samples were processed jointly. The immunoSEQ multiplex PCR was used to amplify TCRB sequences from cDNA, yielding 87-bp fragments that span the CDR3 region. Sequencing of the amplicons was performed on the Illumina HiSeq platform. Per the authors' processing: PCR bias was corrected computationally using synthetic template baselines, and reads within Hamming distance 2 were collapsed, with unmergeable singletons discarded. Reads were aligned against IMGT so that V, D and J genes, CDR3 length and insertions or deletions at six rearrangement sites could be assigned. Within each subset, clonotype counts were normalized to sorted cell number, after which true diversity and Gini coefficients were computed with the tcR R package. The overlap coefficient, calculated on TCRB nucleotide sequences, was used to quantify repertoire sharing. As a proxy for the pre-selection repertoire, out-of-frame TCRB sequences from naive cells were analyzed. TCRdb holds this immuneACCESS table with in-frame rearrangements only. Some clones are missing; in checked studies, unresolved V genes explain under half, and the rest has no known cause. The DNA gave D and trimming, while V, J and clone size come from that table. The sample records about 260,000 clones, roughly 20% of which are singletons. The top ten hold more than 0.025% of the sample.

The CDR3 starts with the cysteine, ends with the phenylalanine, and has 15 residues. Just CDR3 DNA is preserved here, 45 bases in frame from base 1. The germline V gene supplies CDR1 SGHTA and CDR2 FQGTGA. V gives up 1 base and J gives up 2 bases, and the segment between their germline ends measures 12 bases. This clone has just a few counts. Its antigen remains unidentified. No quality values exist for individual bases; no much larger clone is one base distant. Each donor gave one peripheral blood draw, about 110 mL on average, collected into heparinised tubes. Naive, central memory, regulatory and stem cell-like memory CD4+ T cells were sorted on a BD FACSAria II using a panel including CD45RO, CCR7, CD25, CD127, CD95 and CD27. Every sorted population had a purity above 95%. PBMCs were isolated right away by Lymphoprep density gradient centrifugation and were stained directly, without culture. Samples were stained and sorted in pairs, with one healthy donor and one patient per experiment, so that batch effects were minimized.

The source of this sequence is a woman in her 40s with type 1 diabetes. Recombination connected TRBV7-3 to TRBJ2-7, with no confident D gene call. Sample: naive CD4+ T cells from blood. Interpreted using the paper, the cell subset or site label stands for: true naive CD4+ T cells. The sequence in DNA is TGTGCCAGCAGCTTAATAGGCAGGCTTCCCTACGAGCAGTACTTC. The resulting protein is CASSLIGRLPYEQYF.